The following is a T cell receptor (beta chain) sequence with its context. V gave up 4 bases and J gave up 0 bases, with 12 bases separating them. The CDR3 runs 16 residues. CDR1 is LGHNA and CDR2 is YNFKEQ in the germline V gene. The data are from a study of blood T cells in healthy people across ages. The authors ran a second PCR of about 6 to 12 cycles using a sample-barcoded 5' primer and a J-beta primer mix. Via MiXCR, TCRdb re-called the 5' RACE reads, giving one row per CDR3 protein. Among about 800,000 distinct CDR3 sequences listed, more than 20% were seen once. This same sample was also taken into another study, of T cells of mothers and their children. That study reports: The donor cohort consisted of a few healthy Caucasian mothers and their six children. Both sample barcodes and 2-4 random nucleotides came from the M1S primer of the second PCR.

J is TRBJ1-4 and V is TRBV4-2; maybe TRBD1 (6 bases). This sequence was found in a boy aged 5-17 years in good health. The material sequenced was blood. The CDR3 region is CASSPRGEATNEKLFF. For the CDR3, the DNA is TGTGCCAGCAGCCCCAGGGGCGAAGCAACTAATGAAAAACTGTTTTTT.